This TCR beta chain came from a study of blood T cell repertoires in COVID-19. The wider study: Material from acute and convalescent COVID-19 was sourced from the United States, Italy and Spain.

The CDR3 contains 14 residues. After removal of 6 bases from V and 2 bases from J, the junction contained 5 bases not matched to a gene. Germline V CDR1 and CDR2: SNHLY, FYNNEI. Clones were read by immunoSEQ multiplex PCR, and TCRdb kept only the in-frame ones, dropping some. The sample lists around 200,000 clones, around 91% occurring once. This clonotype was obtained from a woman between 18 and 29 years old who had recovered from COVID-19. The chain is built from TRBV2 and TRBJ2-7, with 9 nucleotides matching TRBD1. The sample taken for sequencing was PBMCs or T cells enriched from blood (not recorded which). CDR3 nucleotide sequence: TGTGCCAGCAGCCCCGGGACAGGGACCTACGAGCAGTACTTC. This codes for CASSPGTGTYEQYF. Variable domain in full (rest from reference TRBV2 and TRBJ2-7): EPEVTQTPSHQVTQMGQEVILRCVPISNHLYFYWYRQILGQKVEFLVSFYNNEISEKSEIFDDQFSVERPDGSNFTLKIRSTKLEDSAMYFCASSPGTGTYEQYFGPGTRLTVT.